This TCR beta chain was captured by sequencing in a study of cytomegalovirus exposure and HLA in healthy donors. Details on this clone: Its specificity is unknown.

The PCR made use of 60 Vbeta and 13 Jbeta primers. TCRdb's copy holds only in-frame clones and misses some; the assay was immunoSEQ multiplex PCR. The profile shows about 95,000 clones, roughly four fifths of them singletons. Study conclusions and caveats: TCR beta sequences reportedly predicted most subjects' HLA-A and HLA-B alleles accurately.

This TCR was recovered from a man aged 25 to 40 in good health and CMV-seropositive. The sequenced sample consisted of PBMCs.

DNA for the CDR3: TGTGCCTCCGCCGGGGGGAGAGTGGAGACCCAGTACTTC. The encoded protein is CASAGGRVETQYF. The rearrangement joins TRBV6-1 to TRBJ2-5; TRBD2 matches at 7 bases. Looked up from germline, CDR1 is MNHNS and CDR2 is SASEGT. The ends lost 11 bases at V and 5 bases at J; junction bases unmatched: 11. CDR3 length: 13 residues.